This note documents a single TCR beta chain sequence. The antigen remains undetermined. Germline assignment: CDR1 SGHDT and CDR2 YYEEEE. V was shortened by 2 bases and J by 0 bases, with 9 bases between the two germline ends. This CDR3 region has 15 residues. This sample was taken from a study of cytomegalovirus exposure and HLA in healthy donors. 60 Vbeta and 13 Jbeta primers were used in PCR. Assay: immunoSEQ multiplex PCR; the TCRdb copy retains only in-frame clones and omits some. The sample has some 140,000 clones, roughly 79% seen once. Findings of the study overall: An analysis that was carried out later associated 16,951 TCR beta sequences with HLA alleles at 0.05 false discovery rate. Overall, approximately 150 TCR beta chains were annotated as cytomegalovirus-associated. According to an earlier analysis, most TCR beta V segments yielded productive rearrangements about 90% or about 30% of the time.

V is TRBV5-6 and J is TRBJ1-5, with a weak D call TRBD1 (5 bases). This TCR derives from a man aged 18 to 35 in good health and CMV-seronegative. The sequencing sample was made of PBMCs. CDR3 amino acids: CASSFSGLSNQPQHF. DNA of the CDR3: TGTGCCAGCAGCTTTTCAGGGCTTAGCAATCAGCCCCAGCATTTT.